This T cell receptor beta chain was identified in a study of human CD4 T cells and Enterobacteriaceae. Overall study findings and caveats: Only same-donor CFSE-low culture sequences were used to infer reactivity.

The data were produced by immunoSEQ multiplex PCR, yet TCRdb's version contains in-frame clones alone and is incomplete. This table has about 29,000 clones, roughly four fifths appearing once. The memory gate held CD4+ cells that were not CD45RA+CCR7+CD95- naive cells, over 98% pure. As concerns this clone: Its matching antigen is unknown.

The CDR3 totals 13 residues. The germline V gene encodes CDR1 MNHEY and CDR2 SVGAGI. J was trimmed by 5 bases and V by 8 bases; bases with no gene match: 6. The source material was memory CD4+ T cells from blood. This sequence joins TRBV6-5 and TRBJ2-3, with 8 bases aligning to TRBD2. The source of this sequence is a human donor in good health. CDR3: CASRRAGGDTQYF. In nucleotides, the CDR3 is TGTGCCAGCCGTAGGGCGGGAGGAGATACGCAGTATTTT.